This TCR beta chain derives from a study of blood T cell repertoires in COVID-19. Germline CDR1 reads SGHAT; CDR2 reads FQNNGV. V gave up 5 bases and J gave up 4 bases, with 17 bases separating them. The CDR3 runs to 15 residues. This clone was recorded once. Authors' data handling: It was from reference gene primer amplification that nucleated cell counts were estimated. Generated by immunoSEQ multiplex PCR, the TCRdb table keeps only in-frame clones and is missing some. That table supplies the V and J calls and clone size; D and trimming were determined from the DNA. The data show 50,000 to 65,000 clones, roughly 89% seen once.

The receptor was isolated from a man in his sixties with active COVID-19. Sequencing input: peripheral blood. The genes are TRBV11-2 and TRBJ1-2; a weak D match, TRBD1 (5 bases). The CDR3 bases are TGTGCCAGCAGCCCAGATGGGGGAGGAATCTATGGCTACACCTTC. Its protein is CASSPDGGGIYGYTF.